This entry concerns a single TCR beta chain. The data belong to a study of CD8+ T cells in alopecia areata. RNA was extracted and reverse transcribed into cDNA as the sequencing template. Sequenced by immunoSEQ multiplex PCR; TCRdb stores in-frame clones only, minus some. This sample has 110,000 or so clones, with approximately 55% found just once. Treatment described: oral pan-JAK inhibitor, 5-10 mg twice daily. Lesional scalp tissue (obtained by punch biopsy) and peripheral blood were collected from alopecia areata patients. The CDR3 runs 14 residues. CDR1 and CDR2 (germline): SGHTA, FQGNSA. V gave up 8 bases and J gave up 6 bases, with 17 bases separating them.

The specimen was CD4+ T cells sorted from blood, collected at week 24, from a patient treated with tofacitinib. The TCR sequence derives from a human donor with alopecia areata. The chain links TRBV7-2 to TRBJ2-1; maybe TRBD1 (6 bases). For the CDR3, the DNA is TGTGCCAGCGGAATCTACCAACAGGGCAATGAGCAGTTCTTC. Its protein is CASGIYQQGNEQFF. The whole variable domain, filled in from reference TRBV7-2 and TRBJ2-1, reads GAGVSQSPSNKVTEKGKDVELRCDPISGHTALYWYRQSLGQGLEFLIYFQGNSAPDKSGLPSDRFSAERTGGSVSTLTIQRTQQEDSAVYLCASGIYQQGNEQFFGPGTRLTVL.